These 18 T cell receptor beta chains came from one sample sequenced in a study of blood T cell repertoires in COVID-19. Measured with immunoSEQ multiplex PCR; TCRdb has only the in-frame clones, and not every one. The sample includes some 240,000 clones, over 75% of them seen just once. The sample taken for sequencing was peripheral blood. Source of these receptors: a human donor in a cohort sampled during active COVID-19.

This clone was observed once. The chain has TRBV4-3 and TRBJ1-5, with D possibly matching TRBD1 (5 bases). Trimming took off 0 bases at V and 3 bases at J, with 12 bases between the two ends. The CDR3 runs 16 residues. Germline V lookup: CDR1 LGHNA, CDR2 YSLEER. The CDR3 coding sequence is TGCGCCAGCAGCCAAGATAGGGTAGGGGTCAATCAGCCCCAGCATTTT. As protein: CASSQDRVGVNQPQHF.

V and J are TRBV11-3 and TRBJ2-7; D perhaps matches TRBD1 (6 bases). Per the germline V gene, CDR1 is SGHNT and CDR2 is YENEEA. Trimming pared 1 base from V and 0 bases from J, leaving 10 bases between. The CDR3 spans 15 residues. The CDR3: CASSLGWTDSYEQYF. The CDR3 DNA reads TGTGCCAGCAGCTTAGGGTGGACAGACTCCTACGAGCAGTACTTC.

CDR3 coding DNA: TGTGCCAGCAGAAACCTGGGCTCATCTTGGGAGCAGTACTTC. Its translation: CASRNLGSSWEQYF. The chain joins TRBV3-1 (or the pseudogene TRBV3-2) to TRBJ2-5; the D gene is possibly TRBD2 (5 bases). CDR3 length: 14 residues. CDR1 is LGHDT and CDR2 is YNNKEL in the germline V gene (reference sequence). V was shortened by 6 bases and J by 11 bases, with 22 bases between the two germline ends.

The CDR3 DNA reads as TGCGCCAGCAGCCAAGTCCGGGGGGGTTACAATGAGCAGTTCTTC. This gives the protein CASSQVRGGYNEQFF. The V gene is TRBV4-1, the J gene TRBJ2-1; 8 nucleotides align to TRBD2. CDR3 length: 15 residues. V lost 1 base and J lost 4; bases outside the gene matches: 3. The germline V gene has CDR1 MGHRA and CDR2 YSYEKL.

V usage is TRBV12-3 or TRBV12-4 and J usage is TRBJ2-7, with 7 bases that match TRBD1. V lost 6 bases to trimming and J lost 3 bases; unmatched junction nucleotides: 5. CDR3 size: 13 residues. The CDR3, as DNA: TGTGCCAGCAGCCCGACAGGGTACTACGAGCAGTACTTC. This translates into CASSPTGYYEQYF.

This clone occurred a few times. The J gene is TRBJ2-5, the V gene TRBV6-5; TRBD2 matches 8 bases. In germline, CDR1 is MNHEY, CDR2 SVGAGI. With V trimmed by 7 bases and J by 2 bases, 6 bases remained unmatched. The CDR3 has 14 residues. CDR3 protein: CASILGGAQETQYF. CDR3 bases: TGTGCCAGCATCCTCGGGGGGGCTCAAGAGACCCAGTACTTC.

This clone appeared once. V is TRBV7-2 and J is TRBJ2-3; 10 positions agree with TRBD2. CDR3 length: 16 residues. Germline trimming cut 2 bases from V and 4 bases from J; bases unmatched to any gene: 6. Germline V gene sequence: CDR1 SGHTA, CDR2 FQGNSA. The CDR3 spells CASSLSGGAGPDTQYF. The DNA for the CDR3 is TGTGCCAGCAGCTTAAGCGGGGGGGCCGGGCCAGATACGCAGTATTTT. The entire variable domain, with the rest obtained from reference TRBV7-2 and TRBJ2-3, is as follows: GAGVSQSPSNKVTEKGKDVELRCDPISGHTALYWYRQSLGQGLEFLIYFQGNSAPDKSGLPSDRFSAERTGGSVSTLTIQRTQQEDSAVYLCASSLSGGAGPDTQYFGPGTRLTVL.

The rearrangement links TRBV10-3 to TRBJ2-5; no reliable D call. Looked up from germline, CDR1 is ENHRY and CDR2 is SYGVKD. V lost 3 bases to trimming and J lost 4 bases, with 9 bases between them. CDR3 length: 13 residues. The CDR3 DNA reads TGTGCCATCAGTGAAATGGGCTTAGAGACCCAGTACTTC. Translating it yields CAISEMGLETQYF.

The chain is built from TRBV11-2 and TRBJ2-1; TRBD1 aligns across 11 bases. In germline, CDR1 is SGHAT, CDR2 FQNNGV. The CDR3 covers 16 residues. V lost 3 bases and J lost 4; bases outside the gene matches: 5. In DNA, the CDR3 is TGTGCCAGCAGCTTTGGGACAGGGGGTTTTTACAATGAGCAGTTCTTC. Translation: CASSFGTGGFYNEQFF.

The chain joins TRBV10-3 to TRBJ1-1; no clear D. From germline, CDR1 is ENHRY and CDR2 SYGVKD. Between the trimmed V and J ends, which lost 3 bases and 10 bases, there was a span of 12 bases. The CDR3 loop spans 12 amino acids. The CDR3 bases are TGTGCCATCAGTGACGGAGCGGCAGGAGCTTTCTTT. It encodes CAISDGAAGAFF.

The V and J genes are TRBV2 and TRBJ1-5, with TRBD1 identical over 8 bases. Germline V gene data show CDR1 as SNHLY and CDR2 as FYNNEI. V lost 5 bases to trimming and J lost 1 base; unmatched junction nucleotides: 4. The CDR3 extends over 15 amino acids. The CDR3 loop reads CASSKDRVSNQPQHF. CDR3 DNA sequence: TGTGCCAGCAGTAAGGACAGGGTAAGCAATCAGCCCCAGCATTTT.

The sample holds one count of this clone. The chain has TRBV9 and TRBJ1-6; maybe TRBD1 (5 bases). The V and J ends lost 6 bases and 5 bases respectively, with 18 bases between them. Germline lookup yields CDR1 SGDLS and CDR2 YYNGEE. The length of the CDR3 is 16 residues. CDR3 region: CASTPAGSTHNSPLHF. CDR3 sequence (DNA): TGTGCCAGCACCCCCGCAGGGTCCACGCATAATTCACCCCTCCACTTT. The whole variable domain, filled in from reference TRBV9 and TRBJ1-6, reads DSGVTQTPKHLITATGQRVTLRCSPRSGDLSVYWYQQSLDQGLQFLIQYYNGEERAKGNILERFSAQQFPDLHSELNLSSLELGDSALYFCASTPAGSTHNSPLHFGNGTRLTVT.

This clone was recorded a few times. This sequence joins TRBV5-1 and TRBJ2-2; perhaps TRBD1 as D (5 bases). Looked up from germline, CDR1 is SGHRS and CDR2 is YFSETQ. CDR3 size: 16 residues. Trimming removed 7 bases from V and 3 bases from J, with 19 bases in between. In DNA, the CDR3 is TGCGCCAGCGGCCCTTACAGGCTATCTGACACCGGGGAGCTGTTTTTT. This translates into CASGPYRLSDTGELFF.

This chain joins TRBV10-3 and TRBJ2-5; D remains unclear. The CDR3 has 14 amino acids. In germline, CDR1 is ENHRY, CDR2 SYGVKD. Trimming took off 6 bases at V and 2 bases at J, with 13 bases between the two ends. The chain's CDR3 is CAIRPGGSQETQYF. The CDR3 nucleotides read TGTGCCATCAGACCTGGCGGATCGCAAGAGACCCAGTACTTC.

The rearrangement joins TRBV6-1 to TRBJ1-2; 7 positions match TRBD1. CDR3 length: 13 residues. The ends lost 1 base at V and 7 bases at J; junction bases unmatched: 3. Germline V gene data show CDR1 as MNHNS and CDR2 as SASEGT. The CDR3 DNA follows: TGTGCCAGCAGTGAAGACAGGGGTGGTGGCTACACCTTC. Its translation: CASSEDRGGGYTF.

This clone has a handful of counts. V and J are TRBV25-1 and TRBJ1-4; 7 nucleotides agree with TRBD1. The CDR3 spans 13 residues. Germline lookup yields CDR1 MGHDK and CDR2 SYGVNS. Trimming at V came to 8 bases and at J to 7 bases, leaving 7 bases not matched to a gene. CDR3 sequence (DNA): TGTGCCAGCGGTAAGGGGGCGCTTGAAAAACTGTTTTTT. Translated: CASGKGALEKLFF.

This clone was recorded a few times. The chain couples TRBV28 to TRBJ1-3, with D possibly matching TRBD1 (6 bases). The CDR3 is 15 amino acids. In germline, CDR1 is MDHEN, CDR2 SYDVKM. V was shortened by 8 bases and J by 10 bases, with 24 bases between the two germline ends. The CDR3 bases are TGTGCCAGCGGCCCGGGACATAGCTCTCTAAGGACCATATATTTT. Translation: CASGPGHSSLRTIYF.

The chain couples TRBV6-1 to TRBJ1-3, with D maybe TRBD1 (6 bases). The germline V gene has CDR1 MNHNS and CDR2 SASEGT. Trimming cost V 1 base and J 3 bases, with 10 bases left between them. The CDR3 length is 15 residues. CDR3 protein: CASSEEQGLGNTIYF. As DNA, the CDR3 is TGTGCCAGCAGTGAAGAACAGGGCCTTGGAAACACCATATATTTT.